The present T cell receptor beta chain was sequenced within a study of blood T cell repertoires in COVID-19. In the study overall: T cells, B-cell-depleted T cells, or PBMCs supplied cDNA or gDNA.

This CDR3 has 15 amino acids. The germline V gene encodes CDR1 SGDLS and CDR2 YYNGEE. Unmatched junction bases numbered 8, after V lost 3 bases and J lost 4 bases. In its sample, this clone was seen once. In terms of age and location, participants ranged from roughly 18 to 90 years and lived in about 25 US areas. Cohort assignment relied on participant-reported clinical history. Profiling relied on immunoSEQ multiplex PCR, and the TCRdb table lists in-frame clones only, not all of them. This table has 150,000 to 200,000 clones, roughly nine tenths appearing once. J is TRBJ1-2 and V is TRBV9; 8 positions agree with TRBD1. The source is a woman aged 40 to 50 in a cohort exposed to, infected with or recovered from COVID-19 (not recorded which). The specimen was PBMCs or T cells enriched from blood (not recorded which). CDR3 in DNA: TGTGCCAGCAGCGACGCCGGACAGGGTCGCTATGGCTACACCTTC. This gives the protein CASSDAGQGRYGYTF.